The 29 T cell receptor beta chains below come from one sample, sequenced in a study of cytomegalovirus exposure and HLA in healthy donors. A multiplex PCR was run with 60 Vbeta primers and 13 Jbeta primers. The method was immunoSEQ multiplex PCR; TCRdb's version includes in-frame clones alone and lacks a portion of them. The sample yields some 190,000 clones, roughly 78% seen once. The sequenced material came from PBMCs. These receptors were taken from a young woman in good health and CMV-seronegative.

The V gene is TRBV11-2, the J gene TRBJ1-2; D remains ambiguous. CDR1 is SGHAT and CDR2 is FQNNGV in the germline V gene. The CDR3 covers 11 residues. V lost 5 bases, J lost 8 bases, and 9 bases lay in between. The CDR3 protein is CASSNQAGYTF. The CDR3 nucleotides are TGTGCCAGCAGCAACCAGGCGGGCTACACCTTC.

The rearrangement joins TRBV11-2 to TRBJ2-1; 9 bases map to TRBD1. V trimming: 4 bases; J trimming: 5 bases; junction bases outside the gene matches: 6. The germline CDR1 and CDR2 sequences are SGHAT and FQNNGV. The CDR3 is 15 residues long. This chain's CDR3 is CASSSQGAAHNEQFF. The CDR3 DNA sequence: TGTGCCAGCAGCTCACAGGGGGCGGCCCACAATGAGCAGTTCTTC.

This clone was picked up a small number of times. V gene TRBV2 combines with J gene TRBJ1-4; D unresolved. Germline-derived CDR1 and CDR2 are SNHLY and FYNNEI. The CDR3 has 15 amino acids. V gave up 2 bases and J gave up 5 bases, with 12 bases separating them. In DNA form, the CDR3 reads TGTGCCAGCAGTGAATCTCGGACTAAGAATGAAAAACTGTTTTTT. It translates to CASSESRTKNEKLFF. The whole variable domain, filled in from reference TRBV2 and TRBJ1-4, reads EPEVTQTPSHQVTQMGQEVILRCVPISNHLYFYWYRQILGQKVEFLVSFYNNEISEKSEIFDDQFSVERPDGSNFTLKIRSTKLEDSAMYFCASSESRTKNEKLFFGSGTQLSVL.

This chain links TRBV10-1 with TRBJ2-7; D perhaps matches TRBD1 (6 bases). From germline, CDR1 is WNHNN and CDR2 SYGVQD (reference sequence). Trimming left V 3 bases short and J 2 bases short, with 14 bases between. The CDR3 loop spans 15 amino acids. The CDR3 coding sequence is TGCGCCAGCAGTGACCCGACAGGTGGGACCTACGAGCAGTACTTC. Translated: CASSDPTGGTYEQYF.

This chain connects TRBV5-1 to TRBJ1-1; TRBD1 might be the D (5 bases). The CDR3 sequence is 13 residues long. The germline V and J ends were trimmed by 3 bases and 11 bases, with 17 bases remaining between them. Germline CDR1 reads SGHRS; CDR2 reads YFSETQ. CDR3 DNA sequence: TGCGCCAGCAGCTCCTTACCCTCCTCAGGGGCTTTCTTT. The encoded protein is CASSSLPSSGAFF. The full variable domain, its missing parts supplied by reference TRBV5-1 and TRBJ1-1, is KAGVTQTPRYLIKTRGQQVTLSCSPISGHRSVSWYQQTPGQGLQFLFEYFSETQRNKGNFPGRFSGRQFSNSRSEMNVSTLELGDSALYLCASSSLPSSGAFFGQGTRLTVV.

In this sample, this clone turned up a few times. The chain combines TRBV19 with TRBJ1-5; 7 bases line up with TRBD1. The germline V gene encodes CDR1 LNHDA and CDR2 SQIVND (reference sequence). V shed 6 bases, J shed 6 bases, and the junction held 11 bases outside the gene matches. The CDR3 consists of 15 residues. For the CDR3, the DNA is TGTGCCAGTAGCGGTAAAAGAACAGGGGCTCAGCCCCAGCATTTT. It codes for CASSGKRTGAQPQHF.

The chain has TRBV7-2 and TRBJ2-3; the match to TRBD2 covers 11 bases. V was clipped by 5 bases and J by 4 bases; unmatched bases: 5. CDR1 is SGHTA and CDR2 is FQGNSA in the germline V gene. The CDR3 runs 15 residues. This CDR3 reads CASSRNSGGADTQYF. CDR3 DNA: TGTGCCAGCAGCCGAAATAGCGGGGGGGCAGATACGCAGTATTTT. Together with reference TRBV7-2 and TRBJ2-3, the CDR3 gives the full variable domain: GAGVSQSPSNKVTEKGKDVELRCDPISGHTALYWYRQSLGQGLEFLIYFQGNSAPDKSGLPSDRFSAERTGGSVSTLTIQRTQQEDSAVYLCASSRNSGGADTQYFGPGTRLTVL.

The chain's CDR3 is CASSSLADNSYNEQFF. The CDR3 DNA follows: TGCGCCAGCAGCTCCCTAGCGGATAACTCCTACAATGAGCAGTTCTTC. This chain links TRBV5-1 with TRBJ2-1; 7 bases match TRBD2. Per the germline V gene, CDR1 is SGHRS and CDR2 is YFSETQ. Losses at the gene ends were 3 bases for V and 0 bases for J; bases not matched to a gene: 6. The CDR3 sequence is 16 residues long.

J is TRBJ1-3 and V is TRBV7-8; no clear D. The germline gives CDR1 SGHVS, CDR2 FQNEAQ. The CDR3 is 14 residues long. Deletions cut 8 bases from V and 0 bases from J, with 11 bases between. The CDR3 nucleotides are TGTGCCAGCTCTCTCCGGGGCTCTGGAAACACCATATATTTT. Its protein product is CASSLRGSGNTIYF.

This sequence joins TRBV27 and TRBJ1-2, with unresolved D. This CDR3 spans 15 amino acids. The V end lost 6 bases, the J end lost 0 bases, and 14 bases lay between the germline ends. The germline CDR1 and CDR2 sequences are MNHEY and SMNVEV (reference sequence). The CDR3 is CASSHHLGANYGYTF. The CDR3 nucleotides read TGTGCCAGCAGCCACCACCTGGGAGCTAACTATGGCTACACCTTC.

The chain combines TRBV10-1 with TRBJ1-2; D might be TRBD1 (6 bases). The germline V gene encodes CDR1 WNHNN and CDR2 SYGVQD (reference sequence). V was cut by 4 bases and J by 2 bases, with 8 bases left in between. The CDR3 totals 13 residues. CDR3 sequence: CASSAGQNYGYTF. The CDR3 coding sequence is TGCGCCAGCAGTGCCGGACAGAACTATGGCTACACCTTC.

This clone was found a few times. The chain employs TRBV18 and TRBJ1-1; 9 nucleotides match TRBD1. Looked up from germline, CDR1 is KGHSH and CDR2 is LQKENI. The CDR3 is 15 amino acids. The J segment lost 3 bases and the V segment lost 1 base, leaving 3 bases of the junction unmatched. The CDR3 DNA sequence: TGTGCCAGCTCACCACGGACAGGGGAGGACACTGAAGCTTTCTTT. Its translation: CASSPRTGEDTEAFF.

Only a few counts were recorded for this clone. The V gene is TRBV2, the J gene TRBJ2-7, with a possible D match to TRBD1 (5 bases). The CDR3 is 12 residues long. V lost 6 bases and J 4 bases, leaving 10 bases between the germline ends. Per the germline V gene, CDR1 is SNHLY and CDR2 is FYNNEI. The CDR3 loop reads CASRIQAYEQYF. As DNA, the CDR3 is TGTGCCAGCAGGATACAGGCTTACGAGCAGTACTTC.

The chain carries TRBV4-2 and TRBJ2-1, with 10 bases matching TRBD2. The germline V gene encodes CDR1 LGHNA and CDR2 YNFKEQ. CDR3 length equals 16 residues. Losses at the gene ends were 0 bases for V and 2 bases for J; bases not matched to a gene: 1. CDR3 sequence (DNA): TGTGCCAGCAGCCAAGAAACTAGCGGGGCCTACAATGAGCAGTTCTTC. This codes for CASSQETSGAYNEQFF.

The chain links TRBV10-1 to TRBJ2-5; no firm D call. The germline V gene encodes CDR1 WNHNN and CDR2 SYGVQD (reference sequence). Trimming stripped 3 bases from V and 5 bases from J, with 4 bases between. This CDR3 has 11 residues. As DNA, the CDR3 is TGCGCCAGCAGTGAACGGGAGACCCAGTACTTC. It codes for CASSERETQYF.

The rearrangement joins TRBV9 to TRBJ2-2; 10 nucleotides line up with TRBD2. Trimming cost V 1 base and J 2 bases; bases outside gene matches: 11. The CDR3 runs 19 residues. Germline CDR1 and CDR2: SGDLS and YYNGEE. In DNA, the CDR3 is TGTGCCAGCAGCGTAAAGGGGTTAGCGGGGGGCCCTAACACCGGGGAGCTGTTTTTT. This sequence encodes CASSVKGLAGGPNTGELFF.

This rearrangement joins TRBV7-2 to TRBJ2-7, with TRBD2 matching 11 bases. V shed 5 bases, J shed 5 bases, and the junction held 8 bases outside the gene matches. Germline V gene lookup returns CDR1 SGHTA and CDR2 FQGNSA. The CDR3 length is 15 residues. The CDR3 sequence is CASSASGTSGDEQYF. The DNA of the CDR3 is TGTGCCAGCAGCGCCTCCGGGACTAGCGGAGACGAGCAGTACTTC.

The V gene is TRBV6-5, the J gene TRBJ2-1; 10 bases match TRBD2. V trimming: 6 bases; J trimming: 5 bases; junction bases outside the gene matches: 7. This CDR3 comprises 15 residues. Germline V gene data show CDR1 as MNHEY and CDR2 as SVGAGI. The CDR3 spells CASRYSGGRNNEQFF. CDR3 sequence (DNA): TGTGCCAGCAGGTATAGCGGGGGGCGGAACAATGAGCAGTTCTTC.

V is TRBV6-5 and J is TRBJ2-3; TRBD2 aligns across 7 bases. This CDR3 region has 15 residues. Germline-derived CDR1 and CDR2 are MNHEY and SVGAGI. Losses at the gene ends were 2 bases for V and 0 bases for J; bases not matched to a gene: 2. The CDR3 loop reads CASSYVGGSTDTQYF. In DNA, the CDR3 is TGTGCCAGCAGTTACGTGGGGGGGAGCACAGATACGCAGTATTTT.

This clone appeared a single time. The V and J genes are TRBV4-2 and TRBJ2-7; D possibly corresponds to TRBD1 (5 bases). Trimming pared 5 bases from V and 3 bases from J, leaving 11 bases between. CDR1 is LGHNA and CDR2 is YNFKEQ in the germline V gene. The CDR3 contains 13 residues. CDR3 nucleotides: TGTGCCAGCAGCGCGGACAAACACTACGAGCAGTACTTC. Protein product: CASSADKHYEQYF.

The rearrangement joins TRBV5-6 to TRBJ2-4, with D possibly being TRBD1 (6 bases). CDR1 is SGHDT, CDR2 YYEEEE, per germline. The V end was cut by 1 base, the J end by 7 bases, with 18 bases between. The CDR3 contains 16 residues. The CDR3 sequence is CASSLSGAVQNNIQYF. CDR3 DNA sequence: TGTGCCAGCAGCTTGTCAGGGGCCGTCCAAAATAACATTCAGTACTTC.

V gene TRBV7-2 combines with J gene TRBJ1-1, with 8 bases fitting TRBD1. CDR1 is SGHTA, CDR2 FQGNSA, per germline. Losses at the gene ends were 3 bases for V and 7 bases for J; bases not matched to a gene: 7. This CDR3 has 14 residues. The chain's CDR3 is CASSFDRGLGEAFF. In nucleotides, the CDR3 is TGTGCCAGCAGCTTTGACAGGGGACTGGGTGAAGCTTTCTTT.

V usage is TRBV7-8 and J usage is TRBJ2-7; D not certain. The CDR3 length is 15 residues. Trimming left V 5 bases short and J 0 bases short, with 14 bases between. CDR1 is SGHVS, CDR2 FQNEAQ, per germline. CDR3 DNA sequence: TGTGCCAGCAGCCCGTCACGGGTCTACTCCTACGAGCAGTACTTC. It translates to CASSPSRVYSYEQYF.

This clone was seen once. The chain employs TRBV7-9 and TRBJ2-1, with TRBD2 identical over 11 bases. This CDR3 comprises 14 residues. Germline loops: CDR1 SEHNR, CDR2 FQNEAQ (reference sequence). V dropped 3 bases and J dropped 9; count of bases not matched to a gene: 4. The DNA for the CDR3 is TGTGCCAGCAGCTTGACTAGCGGGGTTGCTGAGCAGTTCTTC. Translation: CASSLTSGVAEQFF.

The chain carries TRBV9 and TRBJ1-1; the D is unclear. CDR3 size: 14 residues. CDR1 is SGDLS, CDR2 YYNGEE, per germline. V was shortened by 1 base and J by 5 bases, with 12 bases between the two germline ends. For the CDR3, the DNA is TGTGCCAGCAGCGTACGAGGGTTGAGTACTGAAGCTTTCTTT. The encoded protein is CASSVRGLSTEAFF.

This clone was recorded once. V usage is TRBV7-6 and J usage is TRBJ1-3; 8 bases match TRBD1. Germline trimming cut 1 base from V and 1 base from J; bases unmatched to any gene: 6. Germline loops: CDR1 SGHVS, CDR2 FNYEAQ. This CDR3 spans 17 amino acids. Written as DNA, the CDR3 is TGTGCCAGCAGCTTAGGTTCAGGGGGCGCGTCTGGAAACACCATATATTTT. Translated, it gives CASSLGSGGASGNTIYF.

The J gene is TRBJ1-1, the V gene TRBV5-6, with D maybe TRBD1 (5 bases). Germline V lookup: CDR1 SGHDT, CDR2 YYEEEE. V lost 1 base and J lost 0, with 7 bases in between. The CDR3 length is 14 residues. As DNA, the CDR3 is TGTGCCAGCAGCTTGAGACAGATGAACACTGAAGCTTTCTTT. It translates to CASSLRQMNTEAFF.

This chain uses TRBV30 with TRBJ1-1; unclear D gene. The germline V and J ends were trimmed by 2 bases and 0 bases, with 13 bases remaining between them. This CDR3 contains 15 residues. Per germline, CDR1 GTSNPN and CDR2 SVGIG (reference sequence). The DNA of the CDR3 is TGTGCCTGGAGTCCCAGGCGACCGATGAACACTGAAGCTTTCTTT. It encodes CAWSPRRPMNTEAFF.

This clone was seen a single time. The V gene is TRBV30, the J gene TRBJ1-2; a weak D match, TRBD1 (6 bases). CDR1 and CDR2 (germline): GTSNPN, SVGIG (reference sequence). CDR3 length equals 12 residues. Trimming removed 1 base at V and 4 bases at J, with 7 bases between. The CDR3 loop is CAWSAGVYGYTF. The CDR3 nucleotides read TGTGCCTGGAGTGCAGGGGTCTATGGCTACACCTTC. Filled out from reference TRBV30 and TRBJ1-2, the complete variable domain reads SQTIHQWPATLVQPVGSPLSLECTVEGTSNPNLYWYRQAAGRGLQLLFYSVGIGQISSEVPQNLSASRPQDRQFILSSKKLLLSDSGFYLCAWSAGVYGYTFGSGTRLTVV.